The 20 T cell receptor beta chains presented below share a single source sample, sequenced in a study of human T cells and chemical hapten exposure. TCRdb re-called the RACE reads through MiXCR, storing one row per CDR3 protein. The table has approximately 33,000 distinct CDR3 sequences, 6.5% to 9% seen once. The time point denotes: healthy volunteer bleed at 2 weeks. It was from unfractionated whole blood that total RNA was extracted. The sample consisted of whole blood. The receptors shown here come from a human donor in good health. Some clones in this sample may be carry-over from other donors' samples.

The sample holds a few counts of this clonotype. This chain links TRBV7-2 with TRBJ1-5; maybe TRBD1 (6 bases). Trimming removed 5 bases from V and 7 bases from J, with 15 bases in between. This CDR3 contains 14 residues. Germline values: CDR1 SGHTA, CDR2 FQGNSA. The CDR3 is CASSPETGPQPQHF. In nucleotides, the CDR3 is TGTGCCAGCAGCCCCGAGACAGGCCCCCAGCCCCAGCATTTT. Complete variable domain (other parts from reference TRBV7-2 and TRBJ1-5): GAGVSQSPSNKVTEKGKDVELRCDPISGHTALYWYRQSLGQGLEFLIYFQGNSAPDKSGLPSDRFSAERTGGSVSTLTIQRTQQEDSAVYLCASSPETGPQPQHFGDGTRLSIL.

This clonotype was detected a few times. The rearrangement links TRBV2 to TRBJ2-2; D remains unclear. Germline CDR1 SNHLY, CDR2 FYNNEI. The CDR3 has 12 residues. V lost 2 bases and J lost 6, with 4 bases in between. DNA for the CDR3: TGTGCCAGCAGTGAACGGTCCGGGGAGCTGTTTTTT. It specifies CASSERSGELFF.

The rearrangement links TRBV29-1 to TRBJ1-5; tentatively, D is TRBD1 (5 bases). This CDR3 is 13 amino acids long. V was shortened by 6 bases and J by 6 bases, with 15 bases between the two germline ends. Germline CDR1 SQVTM, CDR2 ANQGSEA. The CDR3 sequence: CSVGEGIGQPQHF. The DNA of the CDR3 is TGCAGCGTCGGGGAGGGGATCGGTCAGCCCCAGCATTTT.

This clonotype was seen repeatedly, ten times or more. This sequence joins TRBV3-1 and TRBJ2-3, with 8 bases matching TRBD2. The CDR3 loop spans 15 amino acids. The V segment lost 4 bases and the J segment 1 base; nucleotides outside the gene matches: 4. The germline gives CDR1 LGHDT, CDR2 YNNKEL (reference sequence). The CDR3 nucleotides are TGTGCCAGCAGCCGAGAACTAGCGGGCACAGATACGCAGTATTTT. It yields the protein CASSRELAGTDTQYF.

This clonotype was counted between two and nine times. The rearrangement uses TRBV2 and TRBJ2-5; the D is unclear. CDR3 length: 13 residues. Trimming stripped 4 bases from V and 2 bases from J, with 8 bases between. CDR1 SNHLY and CDR2 FYNNEI come from the germline V gene. The CDR3 coding sequence is TGTGCCAGCAGTGGAGAACAGCAAGAGACCCAGTACTTC. Translation: CASSGEQQETQYF.

The table lists this clonotype with many counts. The chain uses TRBV15 and TRBJ2-3, with TRBD2 matching over 7 bases. Germline CDR1 LNHNV, CDR2 YYDKDF (reference sequence). The CDR3 sequence is 14 residues long. The J segment lost 2 bases and the V segment lost 7 bases, leaving 6 bases of the junction unmatched. CDR3 nucleotide sequence: TGTGCCACCAAGGCGGGGGAGGTCACAGATACGCAGTATTTT. Protein product: CATKAGEVTDTQYF.

This clonotype was recorded many times. The chain combines TRBV3-1 with TRBJ1-1; no definite D call. V gave up 4 bases and J gave up 1 base, with 13 bases separating them. This CDR3 is built from 15 residues. Germline CDR1 is LGHDT and CDR2 is YNNKEL (reference sequence). The CDR3 sequence: CASSPTRAANTEAFF. Here the CDR3 DNA reads TGTGCCAGCAGCCCCACACGGGCGGCGAACACTGAAGCTTTCTTT.

The genes are TRBV28 and TRBJ2-7; TRBD2 agrees at 10 bases. The CDR3 is 15 residues long. Trimming took 3 bases from V and 5 from J; bases not matched to a gene: 7. From germline, CDR1 is MDHEN and CDR2 SYDVKM. CDR3: CASSLSGRACDEQYF. The DNA of the CDR3 is TGTGCCAGCAGTTTGAGCGGGAGGGCCTGTGACGAGCAGTACTTC.

This clonotype was seen ten or more times. The V and J genes are TRBV28 and TRBJ1-4; the D gene is possibly TRBD1 (5 bases). Germline CDR1 MDHEN, CDR2 SYDVKM. The CDR3 covers 16 residues. V was trimmed by 2 bases and J by 0 bases, leaving 10 bases between them. The CDR3 sequence is CASSLRGTSTNEKLFF. In DNA form, the CDR3 reads TGTGCCAGCAGTTTACGGGGGACCTCAACTAATGAAAAACTGTTTTTT.

Regarding this clonotype: One end of the junction varies from germline; a read error may be responsible. The chain links TRBV12-3 or TRBV12-4 to TRBJ1-2; the D is unclear. CDR3 length: 13 residues. CDR3 residues: CASSTDGNYGYNF. The CDR3 coding sequence is TGTGCCAGCAGCACGGACGGTAACTATGGCTACAACTTC.

In its sample, this clonotype was seen many times. The chain recombines TRBV12-3 or TRBV12-4 with TRBJ1-4; TRBD1 aligns across 7 bases. This CDR3 comprises 14 residues. V lost 4 bases and J lost 3; bases outside the gene matches: 2. The CDR3 loop is CASSWTGPNEKLFF. The CDR3 DNA reads TGTGCCAGCAGTTGGACAGGACCTAATGAAAAACTGTTTTTT.

By sample fraction, this clonotype is medium-sized. The junction and the germline gene differ at one end; a read error may be behind it. The chain carries TRBV29-1 and TRBJ2-3, with 9 bases lining up with TRBD1. The CDR3 totals 14 residues. Germline V gene lookup returns CDR1 SQVTM and CDR2 ANQGSEA. The CDR3 DNA reads TGCAGCGCTACGACAGGGGGGTCCCCACCCCGCCCTTTTTTT. The encoded protein is CSATTGGSPPRPFF.

This sequence joins TRBV5-3 and TRBJ2-7, with TRBD1 matching 9 bases. TRBV5-3 is recorded as an ORF, its role being uncertain. Losses at the gene ends were 0 bases for V and 2 bases for J; bases not matched to a gene: 12. CDR3 length: 18 residues. CDR3 sequence (DNA): TGTGCCAGAAGCTTGGTTTTTTCAGGGGACAGGGACACCTACGAGCAGTACTTC. Encoded protein: CARSLVFSGDRDTYEQYF.

This clonotype was detected ten times or more. The V gene is TRBV25-1, the J gene TRBJ1-5; D unclear. Trimming removed 5 bases at V and 0 bases at J, with 8 bases between. The germline V gene has CDR1 MGHDK and CDR2 SYGVNS. CDR3 size: 14 residues. The CDR3 nucleotides are TGTGCCAGCAGTCTCAGCCATAGCAATCAGCCCCAGCATTTT. Its protein product is CASSLSHSNQPQHF.

This sequence joins TRBV27 and TRBJ2-7, with TRBD2 matching over 7 bases. Germline loops: CDR1 MNHEY, CDR2 SMNVEV (reference sequence). CDR3 length: 14 amino acids. Trimming at V came to 0 bases and at J to 7 bases, leaving 6 bases not matched to a gene. CDR3 nucleotides: TGTGCCAGCAGTTTATCCCCGGGGGGAGGAGAGCAGTACTTC. It translates to CASSLSPGGGEQYF.

The chain combines TRBV28 with TRBJ2-7; tentative D call: TRBD2 (5 bases). From germline, CDR1 is MDHEN and CDR2 SYDVKM. The CDR3 covers 14 residues. Trimming shortened V by 6 bases and J by 3 bases, and 15 bases separated the two germline ends. The CDR3 spells CASRPSSGVYEQYF. The CDR3 bases are TGTGCCAGCAGACCCAGCTCCGGGGTCTACGAGCAGTACTTC.

This clonotype was detected ten times or more. The V gene is TRBV4-2, the J gene TRBJ2-7; 8 positions agree with TRBD2. The CDR3 covers 17 residues. With V trimmed by 0 bases and J by 3 bases, 10 bases remained unmatched. CDR1 and CDR2 (germline): LGHNA, YNFKEQ. For the CDR3, the DNA is TGTGCCAGCAGCCAAGATATGGGGACTAGAGCTCTCTACGAGCAGTACTTC. It specifies CASSQDMGTRALYEQYF.

This clonotype was detected a few times. The V and J genes are TRBV3-1 and TRBJ1-1, with D possibly TRBD1 on 5 matching bases. Germline CDR1 LGHDT, CDR2 YNNKEL (reference sequence). V lost 0 bases to trimming and J lost 6 bases, with 11 bases between them. The CDR3 is 14 residues long. The CDR3 here is CASSQDPGGPEAFF. Here the CDR3 DNA reads TGTGCCAGCAGCCAAGATCCCGGGGGACCTGAAGCTTTCTTT.

This clonotype showed up just a few times. This rearrangement joins TRBV29-1 to TRBJ2-6; no clear D. V lost 3 bases and J lost 1, with 4 bases in between. The CDR3 is made up of 13 amino acids. Germline CDR1 and CDR2: SQVTM and ANQGSEA. CDR3 DNA: TGCAGCGTTGATGTGTCTGGGGCCAACGTCCTGACTTTC. Translating it yields CSVDVSGANVLTF.

A note on this clonotype: Just one base apart from a much larger clone, this may be a read error. The chain carries TRBV20-1 and TRBJ1-2; D is unclear. The length of the CDR3 is 13 residues. Germline assignment: CDR1 DFQATT and CDR2 SNEGSKA (reference sequence). The CDR3, as DNA: TGCAGTGCTGATAACGGGTTGAGCTATGGCTACAACTTC. This gives the protein CSADNGLSYGYNF.